This T cell receptor beta chain was sequenced during a study of neurological immune-mediated disorders. As for the cDNA, it was generated by 5'RACE with 10-nucleotide random UMIs. A single run covered 15-18 subjects with over 180 million TCR-beta sequences. One entry per CDR3 protein results from TCRdb running MiXCR on the 5' RACE reads. This sample has under 65,000 distinct CDR3 sequences, with 24% found just once. The time point denotes: technical triplicate 2. The unsorted libraries originated from 2 million PBMCs kept at -80 C. This clonotype has a count of ten or more. The germline gives CDR1 SQVTM, CDR2 ANQGSEA. The CDR3 totals 14 residues. V lost 6 bases to trimming and J lost 6 bases; unmatched junction nucleotides: 5.

This clonotype was obtained from a man in his 60s with HTLV-1-associated myelopathy (HAM/TSP). The sequenced sample consisted of PBMCs. V and J are TRBV29-1 and TRBJ2-2; 12 bases match TRBD2. The DNA of the CDR3 is TGCAGCGTCCTAGCGGGAGGGCCGCCCGGGGAGCTGTTTTTT. As protein: CSVLAGGPPGELFF.